Following are 27 T cell receptor beta chains from one sample sequenced in a study of T-cell reconstitution after alpha-beta-depleted transplantation in children. The library targeted TCRbeta and was prepared with unique molecular identifiers. MiXCR, run by TCRdb on the PCR reads, gives a single entry per CDR3 protein. The profile shows fewer than 500,000 distinct CDR3 sequences, 43% of them singletons. The source material was PBMCs, sampled before TCRalphabeta/CD19-depleted stem cell transplant. These receptors all come from a girl aged 2-10 years with aplastic anemia, due to receive a stem cell transplant.

This clonotype has a handful of counts. This chain uses TRBV20-1 with TRBJ2-5; 7 positions agree with TRBD2. V was clipped by 2 bases and J by 5 bases; unmatched bases: 5. Per germline, CDR1 DFQATT and CDR2 SNEGSKA (reference sequence). This CDR3 has 13 amino acids. DNA of the CDR3: TGCAGTGCTAGATCGATCGGGGGGGAGACCCAGTACTTC. It specifies CSARSIGGETQYF.

The chain employs TRBV2 and TRBJ2-3; D is possibly TRBD1 or TRBD2 (5 bases each). The length of the CDR3 is 15 residues. Trimming pared 2 bases from V and 1 base from J, leaving 10 bases between. From germline, CDR1 is SNHLY and CDR2 FYNNEI. The CDR3 bases are TGTGCCAGCAGTGAATGGGGGAGTGGCACAGATACGCAGTATTTT. It is translated as CASSEWGSGTDTQYF. The full variable domain, completed using reference TRBV2 and TRBJ2-3, is EPEVTQTPSHQVTQMGQEVILRCVPISNHLYFYWYRQILGQKVEFLVSFYNNEISEKSEIFDDQFSVERPDGSNFTLKIRSTKLEDSAMYFCASSEWGSGTDTQYFGPGTRLTVL.

The rearrangement uses TRBV15 and TRBJ1-4, with D unclear. The V gene lost 6 bases and the J gene lost 8 bases, with 10 bases spanning the gap. Per germline, CDR1 LNHNV and CDR2 YYDKDF (reference sequence). This CDR3 has 12 amino acids. CDR3 in DNA: TGTGCCACCAGGAATCGGGGAGAAAAACTGTTTTTT. Translated, it gives CATRNRGEKLFF.

There are a few counts of this clonotype. The V call is TRBV7-9, the J call TRBJ2-5; the match to TRBD1 covers 11 bases. The V segment lost 5 bases and the J segment 10 bases; nucleotides outside the gene matches: 12. This CDR3 comprises 15 residues. Germline V gene data show CDR1 as SEHNR and CDR2 as FQNEAQ (reference sequence). The CDR3 is CASSASRTGGEVQYF. The CDR3 region has the DNA TGTGCCAGCAGCGCGTCTCGGACAGGGGGCGAAGTCCAGTACTTC.

The rearrangement joins TRBV5-1 to TRBJ2-3; TRBD2 is a possible D gene (6 bases). CDR3 length equals 14 residues. Per germline, CDR1 SGHRS and CDR2 YFSETQ. The germline V and J ends were trimmed by 3 bases and 3 bases, with 11 bases remaining between them. CDR3 bases: TGCGCCAGCAGCTGGGAGCGGGTTACAGATACGCAGTATTTT. Protein sequence: CASSWERVTDTQYF.

This clonotype was seen ten or more times. This chain uses TRBV5-1 with TRBJ2-5; the match to TRBD2 covers 10 bases. The CDR3 runs to 15 residues. V lost 1 base and J lost 2; bases outside the gene matches: 2. The germline V gene has CDR1 SGHRS and CDR2 YFSETQ. The CDR3 region is CASSLPAGGQETQYF. The CDR3 DNA reads TGCGCCAGCAGCTTGCCAGCGGGAGGGCAAGAGACCCAGTACTTC.

This clonotype has a handful of counts. The chain is built from TRBV6-1 and TRBJ2-3; possibly TRBD1 or TRBD2 for D (5 bases each). The germline V and J ends were trimmed by 5 bases and 1 base, with 13 bases remaining between them. The germline V gene has CDR1 MNHNS and CDR2 SASEGT. The CDR3 is 15 amino acids. CDR3 loop: CASSQGRLGTDTQYF. CDR3 nucleotide sequence: TGTGCCAGCAGTCAGGGACGACTGGGCACAGATACGCAGTATTTT.

The V call is TRBV5-1, the J call TRBJ2-1; TRBD2 agrees at 8 bases. This CDR3 has 15 residues. The ends lost 4 bases at V and 7 bases at J; junction bases unmatched: 10. In germline, CDR1 is SGHRS, CDR2 YFSETQ. CDR3 residues: CASSKGPGLGNEQFF. CDR3 DNA: TGCGCCAGCAGCAAGGGGCCGGGACTAGGGAATGAGCAGTTCTTC.

This clonotype was seen repeatedly, ten times or more. The gene calls are TRBV5-1 and TRBJ2-1; TRBD1 aligns across 9 bases. Germline V gene sequence: CDR1 SGHRS, CDR2 YFSETQ. This CDR3 contains 15 residues. V dropped 3 bases and J dropped 9; count of bases not matched to a gene: 10. CDR3 in amino acids: CASSYSRTGEGEQFF. In nucleotides, the CDR3 is TGCGCCAGCAGCTACTCTCGGACAGGGGAGGGTGAGCAGTTCTTC.

This clonotype showed up many times. A junction boundary mismatches the germline segment, possibly from a read error. The J gene is TRBJ2-1, the V gene TRBV5-1, with TRBD2 matching over 11 bases. CDR1 is SGHRS and CDR2 is YFSETQ in the germline V gene. The CDR3 is made up of 15 amino acids. The CDR3 reads CASSRFSGRAGEGLF. In DNA, the CDR3 is TGCGCCAGCAGTCGATTTAGCGGGAGGGCCGGAGAAGGGCTCTTC.

The chain recombines TRBV5-1 with TRBJ2-3; no reliable D call. The germline V gene has CDR1 SGHRS and CDR2 YFSETQ. The CDR3 runs 17 residues. V was pared by 0 bases and J by 2 bases, with 16 bases between. The chain's CDR3 is CASSLEPWQALTDTQYF. CDR3 bases: TGCGCCAGCAGCTTGGAGCCGTGGCAGGCCCTCACAGATACGCAGTATTTT.

There are a few counts of this clonotype. The J gene is TRBJ1-5, the V gene TRBV6-1; D is ambiguous. Deletions cut 4 bases from V and 0 bases from J, with 7 bases between. Germline V gives CDR1 MNHNS, CDR2 SASEGT. The CDR3 is made up of 14 amino acids. The CDR3 nucleotides are TGTGCCAGCAGTGTTGCCGATAGCAATCAGCCCCAGCATTTT. Translated, it gives CASSVADSNQPQHF.

This clonotype was seen more than once but under ten times. J is TRBJ2-1 and V is TRBV5-1; the match to TRBD2 covers 7 bases. Trimming took 1 base from V and 4 from J; bases not matched to a gene: 8. The CDR3 totals 16 residues. CDR1 is SGHRS and CDR2 is YFSETQ in the germline V gene. CDR3 DNA: TGCGCCAGCAGCTTGTATAGTCGGGAGGCTTACAATGAGCAGTTCTTC. Amino acids: CASSLYSREAYNEQFF.

V gene TRBV28 combines with J gene TRBJ1-2, with 10 positions matching TRBD1. This CDR3 region has 13 residues. The junction had 1 base not matched to a gene; V was cut back by 3 bases and J by 6 bases. Germline CDR1 reads MDHEN; CDR2 reads SYDVKM. The CDR3 protein is CASSLTGGNGYTF. DNA for the CDR3: TGTGCCAGCAGTTTGACAGGGGGCAATGGCTACACCTTC.

The J gene is TRBJ1-5, the V gene TRBV7-6; a possible D gene is TRBD1 (6 bases). The CDR3 runs 16 residues. Germline V gives CDR1 SGHVS, CDR2 FNYEAQ. V lost 1 base and J lost 4, with 14 bases in between. The CDR3 here is CASSLERGASNQPQHF. CDR3 bases: TGTGCCAGCAGCTTAGAGCGGGGGGCGTCTAATCAGCCCCAGCATTTT.

In this sample, this clonotype turned up once. The chain employs TRBV10-3 and TRBJ2-5; TRBD2 agrees at 8 bases. The V gene's germline CDR1 is ENHRY and CDR2 SYGVKD. The CDR3 totals 14 residues. V lost 3 bases and J lost 4; bases outside the gene matches: 4. The CDR3 DNA reads as TGTGCCATCAGTGAAGCGGGGGACCCAGAGACCCAGTACTTC. Protein: CAISEAGDPETQYF.

The chain uses TRBV19 and TRBJ2-7; 10 nucleotides line up with TRBD2. Losses at the gene ends were 6 bases for V and 0 bases for J; bases not matched to a gene: 8. Germline CDR1 LNHDA, CDR2 SQIVND (reference sequence). The CDR3 is 16 residues long. The CDR3 here is CASSAELAGNSYEQYF. In DNA form, the CDR3 reads TGTGCCAGTAGCGCCGAACTAGCGGGGAACTCCTACGAGCAGTACTTC.

This chain joins TRBV30 and TRBJ1-5, with unresolved D. Germline CDR1 is GTSNPN and CDR2 is SVGIG (reference sequence). Deletions cut 3 bases from V and 0 bases from J, with 6 bases between. The CDR3 is 13 amino acids. CDR3 sequence: CAWSPDSNQPQHF. The CDR3, as DNA: TGTGCCTGGAGCCCCGATAGCAATCAGCCCCAGCATTTT.

This clonotype has just a few counts. Compared with germline, one end of the junction differs, possibly owing to a read error. The chain links TRBV5-1 to TRBJ2-5; TRBD1 aligns across 9 bases. CDR3 length equals 13 residues. The germline V gene has CDR1 SGHRS and CDR2 YFSETQ. The CDR3 reads CASSLTGGETQYF. The CDR3 nucleotides read TGTGCCAGCAGCTTGACAGGGGGAGAGACCCAGTACTTC.

This clonotype was counted at least ten times. J is TRBJ2-7 and V is TRBV27, with D unresolved. The V gene lost 7 bases and the J gene lost 1 base, with 8 bases spanning the gap. CDR3 length: 12 amino acids. Per the germline V gene, CDR1 is MNHEY and CDR2 is SMNVEV (reference sequence). DNA of the CDR3: TGTGCCAGCACAAGTAATTCCTACGAGCAGTACTTC. This translates into CASTSNSYEQYF.

The V gene is TRBV20-1, the J gene TRBJ1-4, with 10 bases that match TRBD1. V was pared by 3 bases and J by 6 bases, with 4 bases of the junction left unmatched. This CDR3 comprises 14 residues. Germline V gene sequence: CDR1 DFQATT, CDR2 SNEGSKA (reference sequence). The chain's CDR3 is CSARPTGGYEKLFF. The CDR3 DNA is TGCAGTGCTAGGCCGACAGGGGGCTATGAAAAACTGTTTTTT.

This clonotype showed up just a few times. This chain's CDR3 is CASSLAQPVPYEQYF. The CDR3 region has the DNA TGTGCCAGCAGCTTAGCGCAGCCCGTCCCCTACGAGCAGTACTTC. V usage is TRBV7-2 and J usage is TRBJ2-7; D is unclear. The germline V gene has CDR1 SGHTA and CDR2 FQGNSA. The CDR3 sequence is 15 residues long. V lost 0 bases, J lost 2 bases, and 11 bases lay in between.

The chain has TRBV29-1 and TRBJ2-7; 7 positions agree with TRBD2. V shed 7 bases, J shed 5 bases, and the junction held 11 bases outside the gene matches. Germline values: CDR1 SQVTM, CDR2 ANQGSEA. This CDR3 is 13 amino acids long. CDR3 sequence reads: CSAWGGGSDEQYF. The CDR3 region has the DNA TGCAGCGCCTGGGGGGGAGGGAGCGACGAGCAGTACTTC.

V gene TRBV20-1 combines with J gene TRBJ2-3, with a possible D match to TRBD1 (5 bases). The CDR3 totals 17 residues. Germline-derived CDR1 and CDR2 are DFQATT and SNEGSKA (reference sequence). V was cut by 3 bases and J by 2 bases, with 21 bases left in between. This chain's CDR3 is CSARGEVWTIFTDTQYF. The CDR3 nucleotides are TGCAGTGCTAGGGGTGAGGTTTGGACAATTTTCACAGATACGCAGTATTTT.

This clonotype was seen repeatedly, ten times or more. This rearrangement joins TRBV5-1 to TRBJ2-7, with D maybe TRBD1 (5 bases). The CDR3 has 14 amino acids. From germline, CDR1 is SGHRS and CDR2 YFSETQ. Between the trimmed V and J ends, which lost 0 bases and 1 base, there was a span of 8 bases. The CDR3 protein is CASSLGDRSYEQYF. The DNA of the CDR3 is TGCGCCAGCAGCTTGGGTGACAGATCCTACGAGCAGTACTTC.

J is TRBJ2-7 and V is TRBV7-2; D gene ambiguous. This CDR3 comprises 13 residues. V dropped 0 bases and J dropped 3 bases, with 6 bases sitting between them. In germline, CDR1 is SGHTA, CDR2 FQGNSA. The CDR3 loop is CASSLALRYEQYF. The CDR3, as DNA: TGTGCCAGCAGCTTAGCTCTCCGCTACGAGCAGTACTTC.

This clonotype was recorded a few times. The chain links TRBV20-1 to TRBJ2-3, with D unresolved. This CDR3 is 12 amino acids long. CDR1 and CDR2 from the germline V gene are DFQATT and SNEGSKA (reference sequence). Trimming removed 0 bases at V and 7 bases at J, with 8 bases between. The CDR3 region is CSARDGPHTQYF. The CDR3 DNA reads TGCAGTGCTAGAGACGGCCCCCATACGCAGTATTTT.